There are many counts of the clone carrying this T cell receptor (beta chain). TCRdb processed the RT-PCR reads anew with MiXCR; each CDR3 protein has one entry. The sample lists about 700,000 distinct CDR3 sequences, 14% occurring once. Looked up from germline, CDR1 is SGHRS and CDR2 is YFSETQ. The V gene lost 3 bases and the J gene lost 0 bases, with 7 bases spanning the gap. This CDR3 has 14 residues. Sequencing was carried out using memory CD4+ T cells from blood. The clonotype originates from a female donor in good health, serving as a healthy control. The chain uses TRBV5-1 and TRBJ2-1; tentative D call: TRBD2 (6 bases). CDR3 region: CASSSGDSYNEQFF. CDR3 DNA sequence: TGCGCCAGCAGCTCGGGAGACTCCTACAATGAGCAGTTCTTC.